These 28 T cell receptor beta chains originate from one sample sequenced in a study of PD-1 blockade in classical Hodgkin lymphoma. This sample's time point: cycle 4 day 1 (C4D1), after about 6 weeks of nivolumab. Each of the patients experienced relapse following autologous stem cell transplantation, and their brentuximab vedotin exposure differed. The data were produced by immunoSEQ multiplex PCR, yet TCRdb's version contains in-frame clones alone and is incomplete. There are 50,000 or so clones in the sample; approximately 86% occur only once, and about 6.7% lies in the top ten. Specimen: peripheral blood mononuclear cells (PBMCs), collected before the fourth cycle of nivolumab. These receptors all come from a human donor with classical Hodgkin lymphoma.

This clone showed up just once. The chain couples TRBV10-3 to TRBJ1-5, with TRBD1 matching 8 bases. The CDR3 has 16 amino acids. V dropped 4 bases and J dropped 0; count of bases not matched to a gene: 5. CDR1 and CDR2 (germline): ENHRY, SYGVKD. Here the CDR3 DNA reads TGTGCCATCAGTGTAGGGGACAGGTCTAGCAATCAGCCCCAGCATTTT. Protein product: CAISVGDRSSNQPQHF.

In its sample, this clone was seen once. The V and J genes are TRBV9 and TRBJ2-1, with 8 bases identical to TRBD1. V shed 3 bases and J 8 bases; nucleotides not matched to a gene: 13. This CDR3 has 16 residues. Germline CDR1 reads SGDLS; CDR2 reads YYNGEE. CDR3 DNA sequence: TGTGCCAGCAGCGAGAGACAGGGGTTAGTGTTTGATGAGCAGTTCTTC. Residues: CASSERQGLVFDEQFF.

The chain joins TRBV4-2 to TRBJ2-3; 11 bases align to TRBD2. The CDR3 is 15 residues long. The V gene's germline CDR1 is LGHNA and CDR2 YNFKEQ. The ends lost 4 bases at V and 4 bases at J; junction bases unmatched: 4. The CDR3 coding sequence is TGTGCCAGCAGCCTAAGGACTAGCGGGTCAGATACGCAGTATTTT. Its translation: CASSLRTSGSDTQYF.

The gene calls are TRBV7-9 and TRBJ2-3; D might be TRBD1 (6 bases). This CDR3 is 15 amino acids long. The germline V gene encodes CDR1 SEHNR and CDR2 FQNEAQ (reference sequence). The V end was cut by 3 bases, the J end by 0 bases, with 10 bases between. CDR3 region: CASSFGTHSTDTQYF. Here the CDR3 DNA reads TGTGCCAGCAGCTTTGGGACACACAGCACAGATACGCAGTATTTT. Full variable domain (remainder filled in from reference TRBV7-9 and TRBJ2-3): DTGVSQNPRHKITKRGQNVTFRCDPISEHNRLYWYRQTLGQGPEFLTYFQNEAQLEKSRLLSDRFSAERPKGSFSTLEIQRTEQGDSAMYLCASSFGTHSTDTQYFGPGTRLTVL.

This sequence joins TRBV28 and TRBJ2-5; D is undetermined. Per germline, CDR1 MDHEN and CDR2 SYDVKM. The ends were cut back, 2 bases at V and 2 bases at J, with 0 bases in the middle. The CDR3 runs to 11 residues. CDR3 nucleotides: TGTGCCAGCAGTTTACAAGAGACCCAGTACTTC. Its protein is CASSLQETQYF.

The chain uses TRBV7-2 and TRBJ1-4; tentatively, D is TRBD1 (5 bases). The germline V gene encodes CDR1 SGHTA and CDR2 FQGNSA. V lost 2 bases to trimming and J lost 5 bases, with 12 bases between them. CDR3 size: 15 residues. CDR3 in amino acids: CASSLSGAPNEKLFF. The DNA for the CDR3 is TGTGCCAGCAGCTTAAGTGGGGCGCCAAATGAAAAACTGTTTTTT. The whole variable domain, filled in from reference TRBV7-2 and TRBJ1-4, reads GAGVSQSPSNKVTEKGKDVELRCDPISGHTALYWYRQSLGQGLEFLIYFQGNSAPDKSGLPSDRFSAERTGGSVSTLTIQRTQQEDSAVYLCASSLSGAPNEKLFFGSGTQLSVL.

CDR3 residues: CASTGADIQETQYF. As DNA, the CDR3 is TGCGCCAGCACGGGGGCAGACATCCAAGAGACCCAGTACTTC. This chain links TRBV5-1 with TRBJ2-5; perhaps D is TRBD1 or TRBD2 (6 bases each). The V end lost 6 bases, the J end lost 1 base, and 13 bases lay between the germline ends. CDR3 size: 14 residues. In germline, CDR1 is SGHRS, CDR2 YFSETQ.

The V call is TRBV7-2, the J call TRBJ2-5, with 7 nucleotides matching TRBD1. Germline CDR1 reads SGHTA; CDR2 reads FQGNSA. The CDR3 sequence is 15 residues long. The V segment lost 3 bases and the J segment 5 bases; nucleotides outside the gene matches: 9. The DNA of the CDR3 is TGTGCCAGCAGCTTTGTGGGACAGAGGTCGGAGACCCAGTACTTC. Its translation is CASSFVGQRSETQYF.

The V and J genes are TRBV7-9 and TRBJ1-2; D possibly corresponds to TRBD1 (6 bases). The CDR3 runs 15 residues. V lost 4 bases and J lost 2, with 14 bases in between. Germline lookup yields CDR1 SEHNR and CDR2 FQNEAQ (reference sequence). The CDR3 here is CASSSPTGRNYGYTF. As DNA, the CDR3 is TGTGCCAGCAGCTCCCCGACAGGAAGAAACTATGGCTACACCTTC.

The genes are TRBV2 and TRBJ2-3; TRBD1 aligns across 7 bases. The J segment lost 1 base and the V segment lost 6 bases, leaving 7 bases of the junction unmatched. The CDR3 has 15 residues. In germline, CDR1 is SNHLY, CDR2 FYNNEI. The CDR3 here is CASSDRQGRTDTQYF. CDR3 in DNA: TGTGCCAGCAGCGACAGACAGGGACGCACAGATACGCAGTATTTT. Filled out from reference TRBV2 and TRBJ2-3, the complete variable domain reads EPEVTQTPSHQVTQMGQEVILRCVPISNHLYFYWYRQILGQKVEFLVSFYNNEISEKSEIFDDQFSVERPDGSNFTLKIRSTKLEDSAMYFCASSDRQGRTDTQYFGPGTRLTVL.

J is TRBJ1-4 and V is TRBV15, with a weak D call TRBD1 (5 bases). CDR3 length: 14 amino acids. V lost 2 bases to trimming and J lost 4 bases, with 8 bases between them. The V gene's germline CDR1 is LNHNV and CDR2 YYDKDF (reference sequence). For the CDR3, the DNA is TGTGCCACCAGCAGACAGGGTGTTAATGAAAAACTGTTTTTT. Amino acids: CATSRQGVNEKLFF.

The chain links TRBV5-1 to TRBJ2-6, with a possible D match to TRBD2 (7 bases). Looked up from germline, CDR1 is SGHRS and CDR2 is YFSETQ. The CDR3 spans 18 residues. Trimming took off 0 bases at V and 1 base at J, with 14 bases between the two ends. The DNA for the CDR3 is TGCGCCAGCAGCTTGGTGCGGGGGCCTTCATCTGGGGCCAACGTCCTGACTTTC. Encoded protein: CASSLVRGPSSGANVLTF.

This chain uses TRBV19 with TRBJ2-3, with D possibly TRBD1 on 5 matching bases. In germline, CDR1 is LNHDA, CDR2 SQIVND (reference sequence). CDR3 length equals 13 residues. V was trimmed by 5 bases and J by 5 bases, leaving 11 bases between them. The CDR3 sequence is CASSWQRGDTQYF. The CDR3 DNA reads as TGTGCCAGTAGTTGGCAAAGGGGAGATACGCAGTATTTT.

This clone was seen just once. V and J are TRBV11-2 and TRBJ2-1; D gene uncertain. Germline CDR1 and CDR2: SGHAT and FQNNGV. This CDR3 has 15 residues. V gave up 0 bases and J gave up 0 bases, with 6 bases separating them. The CDR3 DNA reads as TGTGCCAGCAGCTTAGAGGGCAGCTCCTACAATGAGCAGTTCTTC. The encoded protein is CASSLEGSSYNEQFF.

The gene calls are TRBV9 and TRBJ2-3; no clear D gene. Germline values: CDR1 SGDLS, CDR2 YYNGEE. V was shortened by 4 bases and J by 6 bases, with 9 bases between the two germline ends. The CDR3 has 12 amino acids. CDR3 bases: TGTGCCAGCAGCTCAGTATCGGATACGCAGTATTTT. This sequence encodes CASSSVSDTQYF. Full variable domain (remainder filled in from reference TRBV9 and TRBJ2-3): DSGVTQTPKHLITATGQRVTLRCSPRSGDLSVYWYQQSLDQGLQFLIQYYNGEERAKGNILERFSAQQFPDLHSELNLSSLELGDSALYFCASSSVSDTQYFGPGTRLTVL.

The V gene is TRBV9, the J gene TRBJ2-7; 9 bases agree with TRBD2. CDR3 length equals 15 residues. Germline trimming cut 0 bases from V and 3 bases from J; bases unmatched to any gene: 4. Germline assignment: CDR1 SGDLS and CDR2 YYNGEE. The CDR3 DNA follows: TGTGCCAGCAGCGTAGCCGCGGGAGGGGGCTACGAGCAGTACTTC. The encoded protein is CASSVAAGGGYEQYF.

V usage is TRBV19 and J usage is TRBJ2-1, with 11 bases aligning to TRBD2. Germline trimming cut 2 bases from V and 9 bases from J; bases unmatched to any gene: 3. This CDR3 spans 14 amino acids. Germline V gene lookup returns CDR1 LNHDA and CDR2 SQIVND (reference sequence). The CDR3 DNA sequence: TGTGCCAGTAGTATACTCCTAGCGGGGGGTGAGCAGTTCTTC. Amino acid sequence: CASSILLAGGEQFF. The full variable domain, its missing parts supplied by reference TRBV19 and TRBJ2-1, is DGGITQSPKYLFRKEGQNVTLSCEQNLNHDAMYWYRQDPGQGLRLIYYSQIVNDFQKGDIAEGYSVSREKKESFPLTVTSAQKNPTAFYLCASSILLAGGEQFFGPGTRLTVL.

J is TRBJ2-4 and V is TRBV9; possibly TRBD2 for D (6 bases). Between the trimmed V and J ends, which lost 4 bases and 8 bases, there was a span of 19 bases. The CDR3 extends over 15 amino acids. Looked up from germline, CDR1 is SGDLS and CDR2 is YYNGEE. The CDR3 here is CASSPSGVGRHIQYF. CDR3 nucleotide sequence: TGTGCCAGCAGCCCCTCTGGGGTCGGGAGACACATTCAGTACTTC.

The chain links TRBV6-5 to TRBJ2-5; D might be TRBD1 (6 bases). Trimming took off 5 bases at V and 5 bases at J, with 18 bases between the two ends. The CDR3 is 15 amino acids. The germline V gene has CDR1 MNHEY and CDR2 SVGAGI. The CDR3: CASSQDRKRGETQYF. Written as DNA, the CDR3 is TGTGCCAGCAGTCAAGACAGGAAACGAGGGGAGACCCAGTACTTC.

The chain carries TRBV7-2 and TRBJ1-2; no clear D. V lost 2 bases to trimming and J lost 4 bases, with 11 bases between them. Germline CDR1 SGHTA, CDR2 FQGNSA. CDR3 length equals 14 residues. CDR3 in amino acids: CASSLSRQTYGYTF. CDR3 nucleotide sequence: TGTGCCAGCAGCTTAAGTCGGCAGACCTATGGCTACACCTTC.

The chain combines TRBV28 with TRBJ2-1; 9 bases line up with TRBD2. The germline V gene encodes CDR1 MDHEN and CDR2 SYDVKM. Trimming took 9 bases from V and 0 from J; bases not matched to a gene: 15. The CDR3 is made up of 18 amino acids. The CDR3 bases are TGTGCCAGAGACAAAGGCGGGCGGGAGGGTAGCTCCTACAATGAGCAGTTCTTC. Protein sequence: CARDKGGREGSSYNEQFF. Full variable domain (remainder filled in from reference TRBV28 and TRBJ2-1): DVKVTQSSRYLVKRTGEKVFLECVQDMDHENMFWYRQDPGLGLRLIYFSYDVKMKEKGDIPEGYSVSREKKERFSLILESASTNQTSMYLCARDKGGREGSSYNEQFFGPGTRLTVL.

The chain links TRBV11-1 to TRBJ1-2; no clear D gene. With 4 bases removed from V and 8 bases from J, the gap between germline ends came to 14 bases. Germline CDR1 is SGHAT and CDR2 is FQDESV (reference sequence). The CDR3 is 13 residues long. The chain's CDR3 is CASSSRPGKGYTF. CDR3 nucleotides: TGTGCCAGCAGCTCCCGCCCGGGCAAAGGCTACACCTTC.

This clone was found many times. The J gene is TRBJ1-4, the V gene TRBV14; D call uncertain. The V gene lost 0 bases and the J gene lost 8 bases, with 16 bases spanning the gap. The CDR3 covers 16 residues. Germline values: CDR1 SGHDN, CDR2 FVKESK. CDR3 DNA: TGTGCCAGCAGCCAAGATAGCACCCCCGCAGGCGAAAAACTGTTTTTT. It translates to CASSQDSTPAGEKLFF.

This clone has only one observation. The CDR3 sequence is CASNWSGAGGELFF. As DNA, the CDR3 is TGTGCCAGCAATTGGTCAGGGGCCGGCGGGGAGCTGTTTTTT. This chain connects TRBV28 to TRBJ2-2; possibly TRBD1 for D (6 bases). Trimming pared 7 bases from V and 7 bases from J, leaving 16 bases between. The germline V gene encodes CDR1 MDHEN and CDR2 SYDVKM. The CDR3 extends over 14 amino acids.

This chain joins TRBV28 and TRBJ2-1; maybe TRBD1 (7 bases). Trimming left V 0 bases short and J 0 bases short, with 12 bases between. This CDR3 is built from 17 residues. Germline V lookup: CDR1 MDHEN, CDR2 SYDVKM. CDR3 DNA: TGTGCCAGCAGTTTATGGGGAGGACAGGTCTCCTACAATGAGCAGTTCTTC. Encoded protein: CASSLWGGQVSYNEQFF.

The chain uses TRBV19 and TRBJ1-5; a possible D gene is TRBD1 (6 bases). With 2 bases removed from V and 2 bases from J, the gap between germline ends came to 13 bases. The CDR3 is 16 residues long. Germline CDR1 LNHDA, CDR2 SQIVND (reference sequence). CDR3 in DNA: TGTGCCAGTAGTATACACAGGGCATCGGGCAATCAGCCCCAGCATTTT. Its translation: CASSIHRASGNQPQHF.

The rearrangement joins TRBV14 to TRBJ1-5; D is uncertain. The CDR3 sequence is 18 residues long. The germline V and J ends were trimmed by 0 bases and 0 bases, with 15 bases remaining between them. In germline, CDR1 is SGHDN, CDR2 FVKESK. The CDR3 sequence is CASSQDLVGRYSNQPQHF. The CDR3 region has the DNA TGTGCCAGCAGCCAAGATTTGGTTGGTCGGTATAGCAATCAGCCCCAGCATTTT.

This clone has just a few counts. This chain joins TRBV5-1 and TRBJ2-7; possibly TRBD1 for D (5 bases). The germline V gene encodes CDR1 SGHRS and CDR2 YFSETQ. CDR3 length: 14 residues. V dropped 1 base and J dropped 4 bases, with 12 bases sitting between them. The CDR3 DNA follows: TGCGCCAGCAGCTTGTCAACAGGAACATACGAGCAGTACTTC. Its protein product is CASSLSTGTYEQYF.